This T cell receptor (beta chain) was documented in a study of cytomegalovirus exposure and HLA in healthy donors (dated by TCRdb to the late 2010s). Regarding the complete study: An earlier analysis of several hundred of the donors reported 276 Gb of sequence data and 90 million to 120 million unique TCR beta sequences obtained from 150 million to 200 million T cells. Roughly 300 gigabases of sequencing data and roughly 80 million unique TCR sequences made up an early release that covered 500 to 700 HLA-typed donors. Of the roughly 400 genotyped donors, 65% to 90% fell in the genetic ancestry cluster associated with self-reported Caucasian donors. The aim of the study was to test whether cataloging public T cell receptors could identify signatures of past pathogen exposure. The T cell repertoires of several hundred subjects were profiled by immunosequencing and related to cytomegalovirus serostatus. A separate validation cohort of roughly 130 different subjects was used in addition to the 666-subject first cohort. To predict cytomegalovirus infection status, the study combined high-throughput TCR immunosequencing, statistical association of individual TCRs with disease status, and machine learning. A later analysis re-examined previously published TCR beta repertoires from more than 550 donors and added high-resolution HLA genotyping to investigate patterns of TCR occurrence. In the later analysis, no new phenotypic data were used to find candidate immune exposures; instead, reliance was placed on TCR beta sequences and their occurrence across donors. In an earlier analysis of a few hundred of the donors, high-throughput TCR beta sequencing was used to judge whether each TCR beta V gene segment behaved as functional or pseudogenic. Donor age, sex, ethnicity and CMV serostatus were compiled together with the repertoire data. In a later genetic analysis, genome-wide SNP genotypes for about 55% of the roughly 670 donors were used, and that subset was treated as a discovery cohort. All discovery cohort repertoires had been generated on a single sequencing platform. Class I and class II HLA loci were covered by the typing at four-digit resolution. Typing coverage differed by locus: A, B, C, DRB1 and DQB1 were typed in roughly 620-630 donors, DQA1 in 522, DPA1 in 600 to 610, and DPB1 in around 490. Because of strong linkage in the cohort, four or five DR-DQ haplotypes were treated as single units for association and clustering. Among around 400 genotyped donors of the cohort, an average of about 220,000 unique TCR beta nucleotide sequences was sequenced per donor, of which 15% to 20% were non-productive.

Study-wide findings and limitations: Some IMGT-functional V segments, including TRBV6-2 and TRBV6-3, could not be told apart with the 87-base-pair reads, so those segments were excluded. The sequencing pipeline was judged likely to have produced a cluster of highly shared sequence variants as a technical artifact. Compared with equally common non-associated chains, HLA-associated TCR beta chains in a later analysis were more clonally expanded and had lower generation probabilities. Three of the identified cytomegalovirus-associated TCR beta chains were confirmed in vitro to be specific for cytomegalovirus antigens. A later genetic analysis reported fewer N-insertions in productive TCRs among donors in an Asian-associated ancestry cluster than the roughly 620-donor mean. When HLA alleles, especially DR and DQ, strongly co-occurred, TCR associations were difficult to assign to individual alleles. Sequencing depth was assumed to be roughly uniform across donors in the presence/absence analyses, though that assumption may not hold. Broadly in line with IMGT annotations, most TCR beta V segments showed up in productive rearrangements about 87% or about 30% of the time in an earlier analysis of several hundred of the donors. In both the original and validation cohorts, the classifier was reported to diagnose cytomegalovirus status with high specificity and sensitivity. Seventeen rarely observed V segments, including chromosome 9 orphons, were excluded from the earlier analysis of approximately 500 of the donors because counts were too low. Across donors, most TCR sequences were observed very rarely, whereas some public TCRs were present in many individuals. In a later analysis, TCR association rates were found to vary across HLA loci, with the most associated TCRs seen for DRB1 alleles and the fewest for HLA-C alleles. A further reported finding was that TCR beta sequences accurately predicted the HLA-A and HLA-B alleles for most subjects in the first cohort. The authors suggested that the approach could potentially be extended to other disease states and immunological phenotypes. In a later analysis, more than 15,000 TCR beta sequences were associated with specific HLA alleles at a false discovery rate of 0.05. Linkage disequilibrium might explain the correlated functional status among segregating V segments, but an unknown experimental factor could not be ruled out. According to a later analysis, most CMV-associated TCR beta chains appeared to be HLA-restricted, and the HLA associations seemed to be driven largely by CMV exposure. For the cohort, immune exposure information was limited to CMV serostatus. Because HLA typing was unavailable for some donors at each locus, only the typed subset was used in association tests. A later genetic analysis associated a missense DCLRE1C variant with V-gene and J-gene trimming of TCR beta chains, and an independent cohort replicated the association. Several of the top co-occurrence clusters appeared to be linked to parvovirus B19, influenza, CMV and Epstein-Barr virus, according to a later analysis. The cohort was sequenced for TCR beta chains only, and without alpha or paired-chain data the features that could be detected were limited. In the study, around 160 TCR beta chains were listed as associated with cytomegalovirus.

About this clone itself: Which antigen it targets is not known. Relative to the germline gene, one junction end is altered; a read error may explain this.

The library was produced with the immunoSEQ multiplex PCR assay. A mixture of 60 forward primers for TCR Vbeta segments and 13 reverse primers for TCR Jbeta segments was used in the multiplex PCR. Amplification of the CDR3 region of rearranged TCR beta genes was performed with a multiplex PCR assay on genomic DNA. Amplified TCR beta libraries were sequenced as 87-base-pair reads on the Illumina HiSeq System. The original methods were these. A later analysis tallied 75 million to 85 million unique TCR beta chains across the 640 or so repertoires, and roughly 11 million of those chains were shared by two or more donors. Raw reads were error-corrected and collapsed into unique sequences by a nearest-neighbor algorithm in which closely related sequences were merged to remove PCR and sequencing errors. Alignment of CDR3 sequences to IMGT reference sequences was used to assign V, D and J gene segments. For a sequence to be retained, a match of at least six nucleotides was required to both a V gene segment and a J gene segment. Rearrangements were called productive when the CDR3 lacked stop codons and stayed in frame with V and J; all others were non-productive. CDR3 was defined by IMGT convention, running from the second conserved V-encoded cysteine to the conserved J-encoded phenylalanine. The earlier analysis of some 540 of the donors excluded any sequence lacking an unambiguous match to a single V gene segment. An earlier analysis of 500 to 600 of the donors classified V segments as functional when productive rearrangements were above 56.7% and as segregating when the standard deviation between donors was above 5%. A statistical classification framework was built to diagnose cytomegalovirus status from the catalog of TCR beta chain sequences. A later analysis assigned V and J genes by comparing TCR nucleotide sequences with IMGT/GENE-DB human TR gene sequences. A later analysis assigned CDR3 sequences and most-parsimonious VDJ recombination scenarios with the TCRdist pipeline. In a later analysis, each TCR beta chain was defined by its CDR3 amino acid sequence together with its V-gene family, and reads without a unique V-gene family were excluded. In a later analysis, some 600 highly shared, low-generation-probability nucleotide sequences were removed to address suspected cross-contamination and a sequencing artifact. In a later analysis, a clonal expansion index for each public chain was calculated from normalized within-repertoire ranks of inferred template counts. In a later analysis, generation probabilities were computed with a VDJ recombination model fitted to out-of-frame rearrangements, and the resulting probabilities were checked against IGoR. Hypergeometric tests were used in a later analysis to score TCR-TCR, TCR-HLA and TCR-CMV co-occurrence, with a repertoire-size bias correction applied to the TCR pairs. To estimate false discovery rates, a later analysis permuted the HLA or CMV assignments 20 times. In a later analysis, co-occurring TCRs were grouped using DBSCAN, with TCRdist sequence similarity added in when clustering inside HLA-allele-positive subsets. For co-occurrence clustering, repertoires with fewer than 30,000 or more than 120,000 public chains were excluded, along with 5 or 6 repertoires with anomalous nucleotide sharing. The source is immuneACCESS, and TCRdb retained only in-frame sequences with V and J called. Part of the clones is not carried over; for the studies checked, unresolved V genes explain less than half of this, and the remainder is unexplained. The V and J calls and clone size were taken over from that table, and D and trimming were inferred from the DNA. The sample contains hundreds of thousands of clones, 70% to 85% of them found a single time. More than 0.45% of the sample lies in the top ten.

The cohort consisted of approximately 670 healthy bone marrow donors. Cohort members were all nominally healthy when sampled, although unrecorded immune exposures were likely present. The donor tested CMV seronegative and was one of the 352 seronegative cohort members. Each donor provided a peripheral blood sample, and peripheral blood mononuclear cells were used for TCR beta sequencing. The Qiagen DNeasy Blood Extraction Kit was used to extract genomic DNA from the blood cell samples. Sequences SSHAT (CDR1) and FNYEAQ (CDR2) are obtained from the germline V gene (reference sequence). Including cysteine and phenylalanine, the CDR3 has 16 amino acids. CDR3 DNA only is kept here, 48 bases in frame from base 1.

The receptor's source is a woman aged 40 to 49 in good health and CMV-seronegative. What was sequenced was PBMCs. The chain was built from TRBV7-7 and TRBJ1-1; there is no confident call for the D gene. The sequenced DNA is TGTGCTAGCAGCCCCACTCAAACGGGAGAAATTCCTGAAGCTTTCTTT. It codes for CASSPTQTGEIPEAFF.